The clone carrying this T cell receptor beta chain was picked up a small number of times. The antigen is undetermined. The data derive from a study of beta chain features in type 1 diabetes. V dropped 1 base and J dropped 1; count of bases not matched to a gene: 3. The length of the CDR3 is 18 residues. The germline V gene has CDR1 MNHEY and CDR2 SMNVEV (reference sequence). Central memory, naive, regulatory and stem cell-like memory CD4+ cells were sorted by CD45RO/CCR7/CD25/CD127/CD95/CD27. Reverse transcription of all isolated RNA meant that expressed TCRB transcripts were sequenced. Method: immunoSEQ multiplex PCR; TCRdb's copy keeps in-frame clones and lacks some. The sample lists about 170,000 clones, about 7.9% seen once, with approximately 0.5% in the top ten. Whole-study findings and limits: Type 1 diabetes patients had VDJ junctions that carried fewer insertions and more deletions. It was among patients, rather than healthy donors, that naive, central memory and Treg TCRB repertoires appeared more similar. Type 1 diabetes patients had moderately but significantly shorter TCRB CDR3s in all four CD4+ subsets.

The sequencing sample was made of central memory CD4+ T cells from blood. The V gene is TRBV27, the J gene TRBJ2-6; 11 bases map to TRBD1. The sequence came from a man aged 18 to 29 with type 1 diabetes. This CDR3 reads CASSLWDRGGSGANVLTF. CDR3 in DNA: TGTGCCAGCAGTTTATGGGACAGGGGGGGGTCTGGGGCCAACGTCCTGACTTTC.